This T cell receptor beta chain was recovered during a study of T cell clones after liver transplantation. Study-level information: A pre-transplant mixed lymphocyte reaction with TCRbeta sequencing defined graft-donor-reactive clones followed in post-transplant blood. Graft-donor-reactive sequences were compared with third-party-reactive TCRbeta sequences from pre-transplant mixed lymphocyte reactions. General study findings and limits: Compared with third party-reactive sequences, donor-reactive ones declined more, independent of withdrawal success. In 5 of 8 subjects, circulating graft-donor-reactive CD4 TCRbeta sequences fell significantly after transplant.

Germline CDR1 is MDHEN and CDR2 is SYDVKM. Trimming took off 3 bases at V and 7 bases at J, with 13 bases between the two ends. The CDR3 sequence is 14 residues long. Sequencing used immunoSEQ multiplex PCR; TCRdb keeps in-frame clones, though not all of them. The sample records tens of thousands of clones, approximately 77% being singletons. This clone was observed a few times. Its cognate antigen is unknown. The chain couples TRBV28 to TRBJ1-5; D perhaps matches TRBD1 (5 bases). Sequencing used CD4+ T cells from blood, obtained at the 22-month timepoint. The clonotype was recovered from a human patient who received a liver transplant. The graft donor may have given rise to some T cells. The CDR3 sequence: CASSFWQGGQPQHF. DNA of the CDR3: TGTGCCAGCAGTTTCTGGCAGGGTGGACAGCCCCAGCATTTT.